This TCR beta chain was obtained from a study of response to subunit inactivated influenza vaccine. Study-wide results and limits: Each seasonal influenza vaccination, the authors suggested, recruits few new T cells.

Notes on this clonotype: Antigen unknown.

TCRdb reprocessed the RT-PCR reads via MiXCR and lists one record per CDR3 protein. The repertoire consists of fewer than 250,000 distinct CDR3 sequences, with approximately 15% occurring once and the leading ten covering 20% to 30%. Germline V gene sequence: CDR1 KGHSH, CDR2 LQKENI. V was trimmed by 2 bases and J by 6 bases, leaving 15 bases between them. This CDR3 is 15 amino acids long. The material was CD8+ T cells sorted from PBMCs, obtained around 5 days after vaccination. The chain uses TRBV18 and TRBJ2-3; D gene unclear. The sequence derives from a man in his forties or fifties who received an inactivated influenza vaccine. CDR3 amino acids: CASSPTRVEADTQYF. The DNA of the CDR3 is TGTGCCAGCTCACCAACAAGGGTAGAGGCTGATACGCAGTATTTT.